This T cell receptor beta chain was retrieved from a study of blood T cells in healthy people across ages. Study-wide points: Estimates of diversity drawn from one million T cells were considered underestimates.

V shed 1 base, J shed 7 bases, and the junction held 9 bases outside the gene matches. The CDR3 consists of 15 residues. CDR1 and CDR2 (germline): GTSNPN, SVGIG (reference sequence). Primed by a sample-barcoded 5' primer and a J-beta primer mix, a second PCR proceeded for about 7 to 11 cycles. TCRdb re-called the 5' RACE reads through MiXCR, storing one row per CDR3 protein. This sample carries 850,000 to 1,000,000 distinct CDR3 sequences, around 48% of them seen once, and the ten largest clones take around an eighth. On this clonotype: Its antigen is as yet unknown.

The chain uses TRBV30 and TRBJ1-4; TRBD1 matches 7 bases. The sequenced material came from blood. This TCR was recovered from a man under 40 in good health. The CDR3, as DNA: TGTGCCTGGAGTGCCTTCGACAGGGTTGGTGAAAAACTGTTTTTT. This encodes CAWSAFDRVGEKLFF.